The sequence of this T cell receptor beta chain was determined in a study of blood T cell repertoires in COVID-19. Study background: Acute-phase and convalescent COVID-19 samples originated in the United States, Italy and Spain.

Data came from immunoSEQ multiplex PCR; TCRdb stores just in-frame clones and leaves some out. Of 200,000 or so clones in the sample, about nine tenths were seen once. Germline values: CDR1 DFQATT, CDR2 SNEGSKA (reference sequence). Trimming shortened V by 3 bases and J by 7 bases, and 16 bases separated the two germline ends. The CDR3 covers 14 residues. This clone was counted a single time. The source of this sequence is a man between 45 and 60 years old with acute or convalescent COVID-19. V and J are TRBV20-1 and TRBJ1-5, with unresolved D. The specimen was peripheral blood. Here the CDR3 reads CSASVQREAQPQHF. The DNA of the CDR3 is TGCAGTGCTAGTGTGCAACGGGAGGCACAGCCCCAGCATTTT.